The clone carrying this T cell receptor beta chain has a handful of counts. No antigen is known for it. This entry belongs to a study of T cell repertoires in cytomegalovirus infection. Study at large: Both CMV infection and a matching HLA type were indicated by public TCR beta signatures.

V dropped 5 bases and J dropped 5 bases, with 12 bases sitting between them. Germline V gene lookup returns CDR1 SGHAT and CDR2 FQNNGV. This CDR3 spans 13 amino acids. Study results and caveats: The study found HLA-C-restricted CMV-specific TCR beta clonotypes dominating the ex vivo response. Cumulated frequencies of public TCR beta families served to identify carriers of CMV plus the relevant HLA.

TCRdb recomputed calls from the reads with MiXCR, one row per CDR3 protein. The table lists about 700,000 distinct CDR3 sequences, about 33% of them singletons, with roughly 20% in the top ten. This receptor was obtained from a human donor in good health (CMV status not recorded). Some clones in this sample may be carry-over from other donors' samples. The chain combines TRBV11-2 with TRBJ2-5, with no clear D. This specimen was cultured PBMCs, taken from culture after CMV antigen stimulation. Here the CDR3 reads CASSTNEWETQYF. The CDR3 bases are TGTGCCAGCAGCACCAATGAGTGGGAGACCCAGTACTTC.